Listed below are T cell receptor beta chains from one sample, sequenced in a study of beta chain features in type 1 diabetes. Here immunoSEQ multiplex PCR was the method, and the copy in TCRdb shows in-frame clones only, minus some. This sample has more than 120,000 clones, with over 9.5% found just once. Source material: naive CD4+ T cells from blood. These receptors were taken from a man aged 18 to 35 in good health. CDR3s include the opening cysteine and the closing phenylalanine or tryptophan. Fields, in order: CDR3 protein, CDR3 DNA, D gene, J gene, clone size, V gene. A D gene is named only where the DNA matches it firmly. Expanded clones are given a class, and other clones once, few, many or no size at all.

cdr3_aa: CASRTDGIYEQYF; cdr3_nt: TGCGCCAGCCGCACAGACGGAATCTACGAGCAGTACTTC; d_call: NA; j_call: TRBJ2-7; clone_size: few; v_call: TRBV5-1
cdr3_aa: CASSYPPAGTYEQYF; cdr3_nt: TGTGCCAGCAGCTACCCCCCGGCAGGGACCTACGAGCAGTACTTC; d_call: NA; j_call: TRBJ2-7; clone_size: few; v_call: TRBV6-6
cdr3_aa: CASNSRQGTSTDTQYF; cdr3_nt: TGCGCCAGCAACTCCAGACAGGGGACTAGCACAGATACGCAGTATTTT; d_call: TRBD1; j_call: TRBJ2-3; clone_size: few; v_call: TRBV5-1
cdr3_aa: CASSSGADPKETQYF; cdr3_nt: TGTGCCAGCAGTTCTGGGGCTGACCCTAAAGAGACCCAGTACTTC; d_call: NA; j_call: TRBJ2-5; clone_size: NA; v_call: TRBV28
cdr3_aa: CASRGEFQTYNEQFF; cdr3_nt: TGTGCCAGCAGGGGCGAGTTCCAGACCTACAATGAGCAGTTCTTC; d_call: NA; j_call: TRBJ2-1; clone_size: few; v_call: TRBV6-1
cdr3_aa: CSVGTGVYTEAFF; cdr3_nt: TGCAGCGTGGGGACAGGGGTGTACACTGAAGCTTTCTTT; d_call: TRBD1; j_call: TRBJ1-1; clone_size: NA; v_call: TRBV29-1
cdr3_aa: CASSTTGGTQYF; cdr3_nt: TGCGCCAGCTCGACGACCGGGGGGACCCAGTACTTC; d_call: NA; j_call: TRBJ2-5; clone_size: NA; v_call: TRBV4-3
cdr3_aa: CASSLGLLLDTEAFF; cdr3_nt: TGTGCCAGCAGCCTAGGACTGCTCCTGGACACTGAAGCTTTCTTT; d_call: NA; j_call: TRBJ1-1; clone_size: few; v_call: TRBV5-6
cdr3_aa: CASSQNQGAMGYTF; cdr3_nt: TGTGCCAGCAGCCAGAACCAGGGGGCGATGGGCTACACCTTC; d_call: TRBD1; j_call: TRBJ1-2; clone_size: many; v_call: TRBV14
cdr3_aa: CASSQVDKFPQHF; cdr3_nt: TGCGCCAGCAGTCAAGTGGACAAGTTTCCCCAGCATTTT; d_call: NA; j_call: TRBJ1-5; clone_size: many; v_call: TRBV23-1
cdr3_aa: CASSDSGRGGADTQYF; cdr3_nt: TGTGCCAGCAGTGACTCGGGGCGGGGTGGCGCAGATACGCAGTATTTT; d_call: NA; j_call: TRBJ2-3; clone_size: few; v_call: TRBV6-4
cdr3_aa: CASSPDQGQPIYF; cdr3_nt: TGTGCCAGCAGCCCGGACCAGGGCCAGCCCATATATTTT; d_call: NA; j_call: TRBJ1-3; clone_size: few; v_call: TRBV7-2
cdr3_aa: CASHQGQVGNQPQHF; cdr3_nt: TGTGCCAGTCACCAGGGACAGGTCGGCAATCAGCCCCAGCATTTT; d_call: TRBD1; j_call: TRBJ1-5; clone_size: NA; v_call: TRBV19
cdr3_aa: CASSLTRGVAETQYF; cdr3_nt: TGTGCCAGCAGCTTAACCAGGGGGGTGGCAGAGACCCAGTACTTC; d_call: NA; j_call: TRBJ2-5; clone_size: few; v_call: TRBV7-3
cdr3_aa: CASSLDLSGDGYTF; cdr3_nt: TGTGCCAGCAGCTTAGATCTGTCAGGGGATGGCTACACCTTC; d_call: NA; j_call: TRBJ1-2; clone_size: NA; v_call: TRBV11-2
cdr3_aa: CAIRRSTGELFF; cdr3_nt: TGTGCCATCCGCAGGTCGACCGGGGAGCTGTTTTTT; d_call: NA; j_call: TRBJ2-2; clone_size: NA; v_call: TRBV6-5
cdr3_aa: CASSQAGQTPYSGYTF; cdr3_nt: TGCGCCAGCAGCCAAGCTGGACAGACCCCATATAGTGGCTACACCTTC; d_call: NA; j_call: TRBJ1-2; clone_size: many; v_call: TRBV4-1
cdr3_aa: CASSDRQAAFF; cdr3_nt: TGTGCCAGTAGCGACAGACAGGCAGCTTTCTTT; d_call: NA; j_call: TRBJ1-1; clone_size: many; v_call: TRBV19
cdr3_aa: CATLTDSYNEQFF; cdr3_nt: TGTGCCACCCTGACCGACAGCTACAATGAGCAGTTCTTC; d_call: NA; j_call: TRBJ2-1; clone_size: NA; v_call: TRBV27
cdr3_aa: CASSFPTRENEQYF; cdr3_nt: TGTGCCAGCAGTTTCCCCACTAGAGAAAACGAGCAGTACTTC; d_call: NA; j_call: TRBJ2-7; clone_size: NA; v_call: TRBV28
cdr3_aa: CASSIVGGAGSYNEQFF; cdr3_nt: TGTGCCAGTAGTATAGTCGGGGGGGCGGGATCCTACAATGAGCAGTTCTTC; d_call: TRBD2; j_call: TRBJ2-1; clone_size: NA; v_call: TRBV19
cdr3_aa: CASSRDRGHNTIYF; cdr3_nt: TGTGCCAGCAGCAGAGACAGGGGGCACAACACCATATATTTT; d_call: TRBD1; j_call: TRBJ1-3; clone_size: few; v_call: TRBV27
cdr3_aa: CASSSRQGALGYTF; cdr3_nt: TGTGCCAGCAGCTCCCGACAGGGGGCTTTGGGCTACACCTTC; d_call: TRBD1; j_call: TRBJ1-2; clone_size: many; v_call: TRBV5-4
cdr3_aa: CASSPDLGVTQYF; cdr3_nt: TGTGCCAGCAGCCCAGACCTCGGGGTGACCCAGTACTTC; d_call: NA; j_call: TRBJ2-5; clone_size: few; v_call: TRBV7-2
cdr3_aa: CASSADGLAGPGFF; cdr3_nt: TGCGCCAGCAGCGCGGACGGTCTAGCGGGGCCCGGGTTCTTC; d_call: TRBD2; j_call: TRBJ2-1; clone_size: NA; v_call: TRBV5-1
cdr3_aa: CASSVRGLANPPSTDTQYF; cdr3_nt: TGTGCCAGCAGTGTTAGGGGACTAGCGAATCCCCCTAGCACAGATACGCAGTATTTT; d_call: TRBD2; j_call: TRBJ2-3; clone_size: few; v_call: TRBV27
cdr3_aa: CASSERQADQPQHF; cdr3_nt: TGTGCCAGCAGTGAACGACAGGCCGATCAGCCCCAGCATTTT; d_call: NA; j_call: TRBJ1-5; clone_size: few; v_call: TRBV6-1
cdr3_aa: CATSRDHPGQYF; cdr3_nt: TGTGCCACCAGCAGAGATCACCCAGGGCAGTACTTC; d_call: NA; j_call: TRBJ2-7; clone_size: NA; v_call: TRBV15
cdr3_aa: CASRTTGYGDEQFF; cdr3_nt: TGTGCCAGCAGAACGACGGGGTACGGGGATGAGCAGTTCTTC; d_call: NA; j_call: TRBJ2-1; clone_size: few; v_call: TRBV28
cdr3_aa: CASNDRLAETQYF; cdr3_nt: TGCGCCAGCAACGACAGGTTGGCAGAGACCCAGTACTTC; d_call: NA; j_call: TRBJ2-5; clone_size: NA; v_call: TRBV5-1
cdr3_aa: CASSQEDRNSPLHF; cdr3_nt: TGCGCCAGCAGCCAAGAGGACAGGAACTCACCCCTCCACTTT; d_call: TRBD1; j_call: TRBJ1-6; clone_size: many; v_call: TRBV4-3
cdr3_aa: CASTERGGWGDTQYF; cdr3_nt: TGTGCCAGCACCGAGCGGGGGGGCTGGGGAGATACGCAGTATTTT; d_call: TRBD2; j_call: TRBJ2-3; clone_size: NA; v_call: TRBV6-1
cdr3_aa: CATSRPISRETNYGYTF; cdr3_nt: TGTGCCACCAGCAGACCTATATCCAGGGAAACTAACTATGGCTACACCTTC; d_call: NA; j_call: TRBJ1-2; clone_size: few; v_call: TRBV15
cdr3_aa: CASSARDRRFYEQYF; cdr3_nt: TGTGCCAGCAGCGCCCGGGACAGGCGGTTCTACGAGCAGTACTTC; d_call: NA; j_call: TRBJ2-7; clone_size: few; v_call: TRBV21-1
cdr3_aa: CASSALSGGGETQYF; cdr3_nt: TGTGCCAGCAGCGCCCTGTCGGGAGGCGGGGAGACCCAGTACTTC; d_call: TRBD2; j_call: TRBJ2-5; clone_size: NA; v_call: TRBV9
cdr3_aa: CASSGTGFQPQHF; cdr3_nt: TGTGCCAGCAGCGGGACAGGGTTTCAGCCCCAGCATTTT; d_call: TRBD1; j_call: TRBJ1-5; clone_size: NA; v_call: TRBV7-8
cdr3_aa: CASKGQGAGKETQYF; cdr3_nt: TGTGCCAGTAAGGGGCAGGGGGCGGGGAAAGAGACCCAGTACTTC; d_call: TRBD1; j_call: TRBJ2-5; clone_size: NA; v_call: TRBV19
cdr3_aa: CASSAVGWSNQPQHF; cdr3_nt: TGTGCCAGCAGCGCTGTTGGGTGGAGTAATCAGCCCCAGCATTTT; d_call: NA; j_call: TRBJ1-5; clone_size: NA; v_call: TRBV7-2
cdr3_aa: CASSLLAGTTDTQYF; cdr3_nt: TGTGCCAGCAGCTTACTAGCGGGGACCACAGATACGCAATATTTT; d_call: TRBD2; j_call: TRBJ2-3; clone_size: NA; v_call: TRBV7-3
cdr3_aa: CASSYRDRGSDTQYF; cdr3_nt: TGTGCCAGCAGCTACCGGGACAGGGGATCAGATACGCAGTATTTT; d_call: TRBD1; j_call: TRBJ2-3; clone_size: NA; v_call: TRBV6-5
cdr3_aa: CASSGRSAAGIANEKLFF; cdr3_nt: TGTGCCAGCAGCGGACGTTCGGCAGCAGGGATAGCTAATGAAAAACTGTTTTTT; d_call: NA; j_call: TRBJ1-4; clone_size: NA; v_call: TRBV9
cdr3_aa: CASSLTLLATPNTDTQYF; cdr3_nt: TGCGCCAGCAGCCTCACCCTTCTAGCTACCCCGAACACAGATACGCAGTATTTT; d_call: NA; j_call: TRBJ2-3; clone_size: few; v_call: TRBV5-1
cdr3_aa: CASSRAGQGADGYTF; cdr3_nt: TGCGCCAGCAGCCGGGCGGGACAGGGGGCAGATGGCTACACCTTC; d_call: TRBD1; j_call: TRBJ1-2; clone_size: NA; v_call: TRBV5-1